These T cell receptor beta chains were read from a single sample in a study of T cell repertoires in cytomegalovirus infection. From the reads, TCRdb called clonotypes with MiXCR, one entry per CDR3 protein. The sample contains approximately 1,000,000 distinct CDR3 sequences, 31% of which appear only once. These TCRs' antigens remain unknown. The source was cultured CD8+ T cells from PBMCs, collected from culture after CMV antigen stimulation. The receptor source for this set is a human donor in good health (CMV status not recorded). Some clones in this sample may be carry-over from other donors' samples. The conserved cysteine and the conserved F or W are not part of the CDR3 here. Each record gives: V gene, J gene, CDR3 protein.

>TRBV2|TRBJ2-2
ASSGQRQATEGLF
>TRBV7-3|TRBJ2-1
ASSAGLVGGFSYNEQF
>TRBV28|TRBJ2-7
ASSLFPDERY
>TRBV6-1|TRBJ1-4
ASGTALNEKLF
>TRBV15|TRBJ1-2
ATSRAIQAGTVKFYGYT
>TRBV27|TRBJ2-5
ASSPRDRVGETQY
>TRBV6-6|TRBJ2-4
ASSYSYSAENIQY
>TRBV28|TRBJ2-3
ASRTSILNDPDTQY
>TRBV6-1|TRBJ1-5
ASSPGLKNQPQH
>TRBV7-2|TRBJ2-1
ASSLGWTGTSYNEQF
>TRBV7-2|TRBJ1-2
ASSAFSGPNYGYT
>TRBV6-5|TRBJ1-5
ASSFWTGGNQPQH
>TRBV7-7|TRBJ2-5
ASSPQTSGGVQETQY
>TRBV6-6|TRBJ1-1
ASSYRATGDTEAF
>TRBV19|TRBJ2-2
ASSITGLDTGELF
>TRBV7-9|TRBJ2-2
ASSSTRLAGGTNTGELF
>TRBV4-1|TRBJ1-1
ASSQNVRQGASEAF
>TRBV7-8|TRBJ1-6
ASSLDRPSYNSPLH
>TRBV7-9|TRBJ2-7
ASTPQDRVHEQY
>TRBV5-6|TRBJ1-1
ASSSKGGGMNTEAF
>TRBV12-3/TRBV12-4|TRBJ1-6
VSSAPSDVLYNSPLH
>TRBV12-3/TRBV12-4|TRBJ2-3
ASRFPGGAGGPPSTDTQY
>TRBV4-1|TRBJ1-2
ASSQGGGMDGYT
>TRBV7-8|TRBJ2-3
AVSRGSTDTQY
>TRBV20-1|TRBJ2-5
SARDRGQETQY
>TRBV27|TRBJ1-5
ASSTFSNQPQH
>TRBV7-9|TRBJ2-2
ASSRWGDANTGELF
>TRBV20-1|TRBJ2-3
SAREASRDTQY
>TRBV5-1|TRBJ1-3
ASSTNLELEAIY
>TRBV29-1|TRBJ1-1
SVPFPYGTEAF
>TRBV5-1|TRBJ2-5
ASSLGQGSEETQY